Here is one TCR beta chain with its context. The PCR ran on 60 Vbeta and 13 Jbeta primers. Profiled with immunoSEQ multiplex PCR; TCRdb holds only in-frame clones, not every one. This repertoire shows about 140,000 clones, 60% to 80% found once; its top ten account for roughly 4.9%. This specimen belongs to a study of cytomegalovirus exposure and HLA in healthy donors. CDR3 length equals 14 residues. V trimming: 6 bases; J trimming: 3 bases; junction bases outside the gene matches: 1. Germline V gene sequence: CDR1 MNHEY, CDR2 SMNVEV (reference sequence). The chain employs TRBV27 and TRBJ2-1; 11 bases match TRBD1. What was sequenced was PBMCs. This sequence originates from a woman aged 50 to 60 in good health and CMV-seronegative. The CDR3 protein is CASRGQGDYNEQFF. DNA for the CDR3: TGTGCCAGCAGGGGACAGGGGGACTACAATGAGCAGTTCTTC.